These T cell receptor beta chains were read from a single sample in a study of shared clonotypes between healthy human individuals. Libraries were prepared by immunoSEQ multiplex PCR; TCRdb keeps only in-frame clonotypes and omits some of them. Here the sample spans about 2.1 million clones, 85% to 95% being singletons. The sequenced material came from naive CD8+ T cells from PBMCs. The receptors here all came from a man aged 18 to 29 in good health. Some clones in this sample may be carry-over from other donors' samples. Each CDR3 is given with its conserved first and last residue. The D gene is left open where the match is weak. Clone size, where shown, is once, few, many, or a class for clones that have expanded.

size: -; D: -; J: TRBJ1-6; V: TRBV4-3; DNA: TGCGCCAGCAGCCAAGATAGAGGGGTAGGTTCACCCCTCCACTTT; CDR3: CASSQDRGVGSPLHF
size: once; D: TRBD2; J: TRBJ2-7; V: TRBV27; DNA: TGTGCCAGCAGTTTCCGACTAGCGGGAGCCTACGAGCAGTACTTC; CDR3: CASSFRLAGAYEQYF
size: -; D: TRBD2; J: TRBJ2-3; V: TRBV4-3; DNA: TGCGCCAGCAGCCCGGGACTAGCGACAGATACGCAGTATTTT; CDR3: CASSPGLATDTQYF
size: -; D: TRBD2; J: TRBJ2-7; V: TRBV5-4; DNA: TGTGCCAGCAGCTTGGTACTAGCGGGAGACGACGAGCAGTACTTC; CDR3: CASSLVLAGDDEQYF
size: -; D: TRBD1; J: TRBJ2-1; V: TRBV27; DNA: TGTGCCAGCAGTACCGACGACAGGGGGCGACGCACCGAGCAGTTCTTC; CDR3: CASSTDDRGRRTEQFF
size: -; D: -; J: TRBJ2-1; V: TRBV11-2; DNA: TGTGCCAGCAGCTTAGGGTACCCGGGCAATGAGCAGTTCTTC; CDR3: CASSLGYPGNEQFF
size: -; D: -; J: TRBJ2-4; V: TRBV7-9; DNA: TGTGCCAGCAGCTCCGCTCGTGGGAGTAAGGACATTCAGTACTTC; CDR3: CASSSARGSKDIQYF
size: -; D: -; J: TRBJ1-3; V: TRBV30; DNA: TGTGCCTGGAGTGTAGGGGCTGGTGGAAACACCATATATTTT; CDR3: CAWSVGAGGNTIYF
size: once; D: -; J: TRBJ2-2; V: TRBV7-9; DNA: TGTGCCAGCAGCTTATGGGCGCCGGGAACCGGGGAGCTGTTTTTT; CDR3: CASSLWAPGTGELFF
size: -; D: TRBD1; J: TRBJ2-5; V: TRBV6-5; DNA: TGTGCCAGCAGTTACCGAGACAGGGCGCAAGAGACCCAGTACTTC; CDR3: CASSYRDRAQETQYF
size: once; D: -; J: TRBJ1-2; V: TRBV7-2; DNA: TGTGCCAGCAGCTCATCTCTGGGGAGCTATGGCTACACCTTC; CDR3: CASSSSLGSYGYTF
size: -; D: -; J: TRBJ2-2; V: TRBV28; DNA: TGTGCCAGCAGGTCCGGGGAGCTGTTTTTT; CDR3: CASRSGELFF
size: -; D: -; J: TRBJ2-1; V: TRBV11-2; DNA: TGTGCCAGCAGCCCAGGGATGGATGAGCAGTTCTTC; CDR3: CASSPGMDEQFF
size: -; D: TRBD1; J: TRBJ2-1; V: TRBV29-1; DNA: TGCAGCGTTCCCACAGGGGGCCGAAATGAGCAGTTCTTC; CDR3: CSVPTGGRNEQFF
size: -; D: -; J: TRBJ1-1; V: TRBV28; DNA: TGTGCCAGCAGCCCCCAGAGCATGAACACTGAAGCTTTCTTT; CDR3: CASSPQSMNTEAFF
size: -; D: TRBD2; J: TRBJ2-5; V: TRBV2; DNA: TGTGCCATTCCAGCACAGAGGACTAGCGGGAGCCATCAGGGAGAGACCCAGTACTTC; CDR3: CAIPAQRTSGSHQGETQYF
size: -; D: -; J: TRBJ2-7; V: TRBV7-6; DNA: TGTGCCAGCAGCTTAGCGCAAGGGCAGGTTCGAGAGCAGTACTTC; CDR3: CASSLAQGQVREQYF
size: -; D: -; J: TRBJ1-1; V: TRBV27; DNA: TGTGCCAGCAGTTTGACCCGGACGTCGGCCACTGAAGCTTTCTTT; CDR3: CASSLTRTSATEAFF
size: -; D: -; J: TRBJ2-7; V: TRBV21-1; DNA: TGTGCCAGCAGCAAACCCCTTGGTTCCTACGAGCAGTACTTC; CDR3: CASSKPLGSYEQYF
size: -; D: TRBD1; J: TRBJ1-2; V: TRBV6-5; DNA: TGTGCCAGCAGTTACTCGACAGGGGACGGGTATGGCTACACCTTC; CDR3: CASSYSTGDGYGYTF
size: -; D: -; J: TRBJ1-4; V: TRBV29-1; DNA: TGCAGCGTTGCGGGACAAGACGGGGGAAAACTGTTTTTT; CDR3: CSVAGQDGGKLFF
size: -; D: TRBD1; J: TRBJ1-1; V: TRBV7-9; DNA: TGTGCCAGCAGCACAAACCGAGGACAGGGGAGGACTGAAGCTTTCTTT; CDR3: CASSTNRGQGRTEAFF
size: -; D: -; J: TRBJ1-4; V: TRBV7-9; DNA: TGTGCCAGCAGCTTAGGGACGGTCGAAAAACTGTTTTTT; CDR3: CASSLGTVEKLFF